This is a list of T cell receptor beta chains from one sample in a study of blood T cell repertoires in COVID-19. Produced via immunoSEQ multiplex PCR; TCRdb's table is partial and in-frame only. The sample records about 390,000 clones, more than 70% being singletons. The sequencing input was peripheral blood. The source is a woman aged 55 to 70 with COVID-19, enrolled during active disease. Both conserved end residues are part of each CDR3. D genes are given only for firm matches. Size tells how often a clone was seen (once, few, many) or the class of an expanded clone, and some rows leave it out.

CDR3 protein	CDR3 DNA	clone size	J gene	V gene	CDR3 length	D gene
CASSESTSGDRNEQFF	TGCGCCAGCAGTGAGTCGACTAGCGGGGACAGGAATGAGCAGTTCTTC	NA	TRBJ2-1	TRBV10-2	16	TRBD2
CASTDRGQTNYGYTF	TGTGCCAGCACCGACAGGGGACAGACAAACTATGGCTACACCTTC	once	TRBJ1-2	TRBV6-5	15	TRBD1
CASSLPPGGAGVGTDTQYF	TGTGCCAGCAGCTTACCGCCAGGGGGCGCAGGGGTAGGAACAGATACGCAGTATTTT	NA	TRBJ2-3	TRBV7-6	19	TRBD1
CASSRGTETSYEQYF	TGCGCCAGCAGCCGGGGTACAGAAACCTCCTACGAGCAGTACTTC	few	TRBJ2-7	TRBV5-1	15	NA
CASIERGSYNEQFF	TGTGCCAGCATAGAAAGGGGGTCCTACAATGAGCAGTTCTTC	once	TRBJ2-1	TRBV28	14	NA
CASSGTGGYGYTF	TGCGCCAGCAGCGGAACAGGGGGCTATGGCTACACCTTC	NA	TRBJ1-2	TRBV5-1	13	TRBD1
CASSSGATGEKLFF	TGTGCCAGCAGCTCCGGCGCCACAGGCGAAAAACTGTTTTTT	NA	TRBJ1-4	TRBV7-9	14	NA
CATNKEGGEAFF	TGTGCCACCAACAAAGAGGGAGGTGAAGCTTTCTTT	NA	TRBJ1-1	TRBV19	12	NA
CASSLGAGGTDTQYF	TGTGCCAGCAGCTTAGGGGCAGGAGGGACAGATACGCAGTATTTT	NA	TRBJ2-3	TRBV7-3	15	NA
CAWRPRDRGRGGYTF	TGTGCCTGGCGACCCCGGGACAGGGGGCGAGGTGGCTACACCTTC	NA	TRBJ1-2	TRBV30	15	TRBD1
CASSSTGGLRTDTQYF	TGTGCCAGCAGTTCCACGGGGGGCCTACGCACAGATACGCAGTATTTT	NA	TRBJ2-3	TRBV6-6	16	NA
CASSLGGGSPYEQYF	TGTGCCAGCAGCTTGGGGGGCGGCTCCCCTTACGAGCAGTACTTC	NA	TRBJ2-7	TRBV5-5	15	NA
CASSFRGPRETQYF	TGTGCCAGCAGCTTCCGAGGTCCCCGAGAGACCCAGTACTTC	NA	TRBJ2-5	TRBV11-2	14	NA
CSFSGSQETQYF	TGCAGCTTTAGCGGGTCCCAAGAGACCCAGTACTTC	NA	TRBJ2-5	TRBV29-1	12	TRBD2
CASYPLARGVEAFF	TGTGCCAGCTATCCCCTCGCCAGGGGCGTTGAAGCTTTCTTT	NA	TRBJ1-1	TRBV7-9	14	NA
CASTRDSDTQYF	TGTGCCAGCACCAGGGACTCAGATACGCAGTATTTT	NA	TRBJ2-3	TRBV2	12	NA
CASSYPTGYTGELFF	TGTGCCAGCAGCTATCCGACCGGGTACACCGGGGAGCTGTTTTTT	few	TRBJ2-2	TRBV7-9	15	NA
CAWSRDTYEQYF	TGTGCCTGGAGTCGGGACACCTACGAGCAGTACTTC	NA	TRBJ2-7	TRBV30	12	NA
CASSPESWNTEAFF	TGTGCCAGCTCGCCGGAGAGCTGGAACACTGAAGCTTTCTTT	NA	TRBJ1-1	TRBV18	14	NA
CASSSGGTEAFF	TGTGCCAGCAGCTCAGGGGGCACTGAAGCTTTCTTT	many	TRBJ1-1	TRBV27	12	TRBD1
CASSQEVTGGGEKLFF	TGTGCCAGCAGCCAAGAAGTGACAGGGGGCGGCGAAAAACTGTTTTTT	NA	TRBJ1-4	TRBV3-1/TRBV3-2	16	TRBD1
CASSPSSYEQYF	TGTGCCAGCTCACCTAGCTCCTACGAGCAGTACTTC	few	TRBJ2-7	TRBV18	12	NA
CACSGTGISGYTF	TGTGCCTGCTCTGGGACAGGTATCTCTGGCTACACCTTC	NA	TRBJ1-2	TRBV28	13	TRBD1
CASSGGQPNTEAFF	TGTGCCAGCAGTGGGGGACAGCCAAACACTGAAGCTTTCTTT	NA	TRBJ1-1	TRBV2	14	TRBD1
CASSSVDDTNYGYTF	TGTGCCAGCAGCTCCGTAGATGACACGAACTATGGCTACACCTTC	NA	TRBJ1-2	TRBV6-6	15	NA
CASLVWTRGNTIYF	TGTGCCTCCCTAGTTTGGACTCGTGGAAACACCATATATTTT	NA	TRBJ1-3	TRBV30	14	NA
CASSVTAGGNTEAFF	TGTGCCAGCAGCGTCACAGCCGGAGGGAACACTGAAGCTTTCTTT	NA	TRBJ1-1	TRBV5-4	15	NA
CASSLAGLQGPPLHF	TGCGCCAGCAGCTTGGCCGGGCTCCAGGGGCCACCCCTCCACTTT	NA	TRBJ1-6	TRBV5-1	15	NA
CASSLGGALVGYTF	TGTGCCAGCAGTTTGGGGGGGGCGCTCGTTGGCTACACCTTC	NA	TRBJ1-2	TRBV28	14	NA
CASSYSQGLLTEAFF	TGTGCCAGCAGTTACTCACAGGGGCTTCTTACTGAAGCTTTCTTT	NA	TRBJ1-1	TRBV6-5	15	TRBD1
CSVEGLAGAPIYEQYF	TGCAGCGTTGAGGGACTAGCGGGGGCCCCAATCTACGAGCAGTACTTC	NA	TRBJ2-7	TRBV29-1	16	TRBD2
CASSEERGAPYEQYF	TGCGCCAGCAGTGAAGAGCGGGGAGCCCCCTACGAGCAGTACTTC	NA	TRBJ2-7	TRBV10-1	15	TRBD2